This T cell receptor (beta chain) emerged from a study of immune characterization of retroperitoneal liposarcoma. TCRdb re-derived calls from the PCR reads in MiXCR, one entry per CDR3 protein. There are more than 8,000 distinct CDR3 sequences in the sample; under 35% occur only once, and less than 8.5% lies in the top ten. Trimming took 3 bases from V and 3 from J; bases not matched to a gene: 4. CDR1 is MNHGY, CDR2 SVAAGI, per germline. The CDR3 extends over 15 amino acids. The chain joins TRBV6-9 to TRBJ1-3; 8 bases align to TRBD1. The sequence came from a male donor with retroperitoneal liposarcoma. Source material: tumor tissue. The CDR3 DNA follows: TGTGCCAGCAGTTACGGGACAGGAGTTGGAAACACCATATATTTT. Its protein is CASSYGTGVGNTIYF.